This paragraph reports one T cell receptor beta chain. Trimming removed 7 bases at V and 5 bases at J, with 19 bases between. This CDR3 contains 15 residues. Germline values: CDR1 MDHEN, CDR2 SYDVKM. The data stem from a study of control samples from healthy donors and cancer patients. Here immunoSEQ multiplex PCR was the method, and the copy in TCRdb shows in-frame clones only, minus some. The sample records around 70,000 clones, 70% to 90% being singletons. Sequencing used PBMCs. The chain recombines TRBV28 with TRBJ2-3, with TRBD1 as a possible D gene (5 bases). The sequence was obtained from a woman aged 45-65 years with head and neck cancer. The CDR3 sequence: CASTDFPAGKDTQYF. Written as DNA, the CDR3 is TGTGCCAGCACCGACTTTCCAGCAGGGAAAGATACGCAGTATTTT.